This passage covers 28 T cell receptor beta chains from one sample sequenced in a study of neoadjuvant anti-PD-1 for oral cavity cancer. Using immunoSEQ multiplex PCR, the repertoire was profiled, and TCRdb retains in-frame clones only, with some absent. Here the sample spans about 7,200 clones, 72% being singletons. This sample comprised PBMCs, obtained before nivolumab (anti-PD-1) treatment. The receptors stem from a person aged 35 to 85 with oral cavity squamous cell carcinoma.

The CDR3 bases are TGTGCCAGCAACCAGTCCAGTCCTGGGCAGCCCCAGCATTTT. Protein product: CASNQSSPGQPQHF. The J gene is TRBJ1-5, the V gene TRBV7-7, with no clear D. This CDR3 has 14 amino acids. The ends were cut back, 7 bases at V and 7 bases at J, with 17 bases in the middle. Per germline, CDR1 SSHAT and CDR2 FNYEAQ (reference sequence). The full variable domain, completed using reference TRBV7-7 and TRBJ1-5, is GAGVSQSPRYKVTKRGQDVTLRCDPISSHATLYWYQQALGQGPEFLTYFNYEAQPDKSGLPSDRFSAERPEGSISTLTIQRTEQRDSAMYRCASNQSSPGQPQHFGDGTRLSIL.

This clone came up a few times. This sequence joins TRBV9 and TRBJ2-1, with 7 nucleotides matching TRBD1. With 3 bases clipped from V and 4 bases from J, the junction kept 7 bases outside the gene matches. The CDR3 runs to 15 residues. The V gene's germline CDR1 is SGDLS and CDR2 YYNGEE. The CDR3 reads CASSAGDSRYNEQFF. CDR3 nucleotide sequence: TGTGCCAGCAGCGCCGGGGACAGCAGATACAATGAGCAGTTCTTC.

V usage is TRBV5-6 and J usage is TRBJ2-7; D may be TRBD2 (6 bases). This CDR3 is 12 amino acids long. Trimming removed 3 bases at V and 7 bases at J, with 11 bases between. Per germline, CDR1 SGHDT and CDR2 YYEEEE. The CDR3 spells CASSSGGREQYF. The CDR3 bases are TGTGCCAGCAGCTCTGGGGGGAGGGAGCAGTACTTC.

The V and J genes are TRBV10-1 and TRBJ2-1; 10 bases agree with TRBD1. Germline V gene sequence: CDR1 WNHNN, CDR2 SYGVQD (reference sequence). The CDR3 runs 15 residues. Germline trimming cut 4 bases from V and 7 bases from J; bases unmatched to any gene: 7. This CDR3 is CASSARQGARNEQFF. DNA of the CDR3: TGCGCCAGCAGTGCCCGACAGGGGGCTAGGAATGAGCAGTTCTTC.

CDR3 DNA: TGCGCCAGCAGCTTCGGGACAGGGGGGAATGAGCAGTTCTTC. Amino acids: CASSFGTGGNEQFF. V and J are TRBV5-1 and TRBJ2-1, with 11 bases lining up with TRBD1. Germline V lookup: CDR1 SGHRS, CDR2 YFSETQ. This CDR3 spans 14 amino acids. Trimming cost V 2 bases and J 7 bases; bases outside gene matches: 2.

V is TRBV6-1 and J is TRBJ1-5; 7 bases fit TRBD1. The CDR3 sequence is 19 residues long. Germline V CDR1 and CDR2: MNHNS, SASEGT. Trimming at V came to 0 bases and at J to 4 bases, leaving 15 bases not matched to a gene. CDR3 region: CASSEALQWDSRLNQPQHF. In DNA form, the CDR3 reads TGTGCCAGCAGTGAAGCCCTTCAATGGGACAGCAGACTTAATCAGCCCCAGCATTTT.

V usage is TRBV19 and J usage is TRBJ1-2; D gene unclear. CDR1 and CDR2 (germline): LNHDA, SQIVND (reference sequence). Trimming shortened V by 5 bases and J by 1 base, and 14 bases separated the two germline ends. The CDR3 is 15 residues long. The CDR3 region has the DNA TGTGCCAGTAGTCCAGCAGGCAGAGTTAACTATGGCTACACCTTC. Protein product: CASSPAGRVNYGYTF.

V and J are TRBV9 and TRBJ2-2; D remains ambiguous. CDR1 is SGDLS, CDR2 YYNGEE, per germline. V was trimmed by 4 bases and J by 1 base, leaving 11 bases between them. CDR3 length: 15 residues. CDR3 sequence: CASSSERLNTGELFF. CDR3 nucleotide sequence: TGTGCCAGCAGCTCAGAGAGACTGAACACCGGGGAGCTGTTTTTT.

This chain links TRBV4-3 with TRBJ2-2; D is uncertain. This CDR3 is built from 17 residues. Germline V gene data show CDR1 as LGHNA and CDR2 as YSLEER. V was clipped by 0 bases and J by 4 bases, with 15 bases between them. The chain's CDR3 is CASSQEVQQVRTGELFF. The DNA of the CDR3 is TGCGCCAGCAGCCAAGAAGTCCAGCAGGTTCGCACCGGGGAGCTGTTTTTT.

The V call is TRBV11-2, the J call TRBJ1-1, with D uncertain. Trimming shortened V by 4 bases and J by 1 base, and 7 bases separated the two germline ends. There are 13 residues in the CDR3. From germline, CDR1 is SGHAT and CDR2 FQNNGV. DNA of the CDR3: TGTGCCAGCAGCTACACCTGGAACACTGAAGCTTTCTTT. This gives the protein CASSYTWNTEAFF.

This clone was seen a few times. The J gene is TRBJ2-5, the V gene TRBV7-9; TRBD1 matches 8 bases. The CDR3 is 15 amino acids. Germline V gene sequence: CDR1 SEHNR, CDR2 FQNEAQ (reference sequence). J lost 2 bases, V lost 5 bases, and 7 bases had no gene match. The DNA for the CDR3 is TGTGCCAGCAGCAACCGACAGGGGATTCAAGAGACCCAGTACTTC. Translated, it gives CASSNRQGIQETQYF.

For the CDR3, the DNA is TGTGCCAGCAGGGAGGGGGGGTCAGGGCAGCCCCAGCATTTT. Amino acid sequence: CASREGGSGQPQHF. The rearrangement joins TRBV6-1 to TRBJ1-5; weak D call: TRBD1 (6 bases). The CDR3 has 14 amino acids. Germline loops: CDR1 MNHNS, CDR2 SASEGT. The V and J ends lost 6 bases and 7 bases respectively, with 16 bases between them.

The CDR3 loop is CASSSTGGNYGYTF. CDR3 in DNA: TGTGCCAGCAGTTCGACAGGGGGAAACTATGGCTACACCTTC. The chain links TRBV28 to TRBJ1-2, with 9 nucleotides matching TRBD1. Unmatched junction bases numbered 2, after V lost 4 bases and J lost 2 bases. Germline values: CDR1 MDHEN, CDR2 SYDVKM. This CDR3 region has 14 residues.

The chain has TRBV7-2 and TRBJ2-7; 13 nucleotides align to TRBD2. V lost 4 bases to trimming and J lost 3 bases; unmatched junction nucleotides: 3. The CDR3 sequence is 15 residues long. The germline CDR1 and CDR2 sequences are SGHTA and FQGNSA. The CDR3, as DNA: TGTGCCAGCAGCTCTACTAGCGGGGGGGGCTACGAGCAGTACTTC. Translating gives CASSSTSGGGYEQYF.

The chain links TRBV6-1 to TRBJ1-3, with a tentative D call TRBD1 (6 bases). With 7 bases removed from V and 6 bases from J, the gap between germline ends came to 16 bases. The CDR3 has 14 amino acids. Germline V gene data show CDR1 as MNHNS and CDR2 as SASEGT. The CDR3 nucleotides read TGTGCCAGCACGGGGGCTGGCACTGAAAACACCATATATTTT. This translates into CASTGAGTENTIYF.

CDR3 in DNA: TGTGCCAGCAGCCTCCGAAAAGGACAGGGAGGTGACAATGAGCAGTTCTTC. This encodes CASSLRKGQGGDNEQFF. The rearrangement uses TRBV11-2 and TRBJ2-1, with 8 bases matching TRBD1. The CDR3 length is 17 residues. J gave up 5 bases and V 5 bases, and 14 bases lay outside the gene matches. The germline V gene has CDR1 SGHAT and CDR2 FQNNGV.

The V call is TRBV19, the J call TRBJ2-1; 8 positions agree with TRBD1. Unmatched junction bases numbered 6, after V lost 2 bases and J lost 6 bases. CDR1 is LNHDA, CDR2 SQIVND, per germline (reference sequence). CDR3 length: 15 residues. Written as DNA, the CDR3 is TGTGCCAGTAGTATAAGTCAGGGGGCGTTCAATGAGCAGTTCTTC. It translates to CASSISQGAFNEQFF.

This clone was counted a few times. The rearrangement joins TRBV4-3 to TRBJ1-6; 7 nucleotides match TRBD1. With 3 bases clipped from V and 6 bases from J, the junction kept 5 bases outside the gene matches. Per germline, CDR1 LGHNA and CDR2 YSLEER. The CDR3 loop spans 15 amino acids. DNA of the CDR3: TGCGCCAGCAGCCAGGGAGGACAGGTTAATTCACCCCTCCACTTT. It encodes CASSQGGQVNSPLHF.

The chain combines TRBV28 with TRBJ1-1; D remains unclear. The CDR3 is 16 residues long. Trimming took off 6 bases at V and 0 bases at J, with 17 bases between the two ends. Germline assignment: CDR1 MDHEN and CDR2 SYDVKM. The CDR3 coding sequence is TGTGCCAGCAGCTTGTTGGGGTTGAGGATGAACACTGAAGCTTTCTTT. It translates to CASSLLGLRMNTEAFF.

V usage is TRBV10-3 and J usage is TRBJ2-3, with 11 bases that match TRBD2. V gave up 4 bases and J gave up 2 bases; unmatched junction bases: 2. The CDR3 totals 15 residues. Germline V lookup: CDR1 ENHRY, CDR2 SYGVKD. The chain's CDR3 is CAISVGLADTDTQYF. The CDR3, as DNA: TGTGCCATCAGTGTGGGACTAGCGGACACAGATACGCAGTATTTT.

This clone is a singleton in its sample. The chain carries TRBV29-1 and TRBJ1-1; 10 bases are a match to TRBD1. Germline CDR1 SQVTM, CDR2 ANQGSEA. The CDR3 runs 14 residues. V was clipped by 7 bases and J by 5 bases; unmatched bases: 10. The CDR3 DNA reads TGCAGCGGCCACGGGACAGGGGATGGGACTGAAGCTTTCTTT. Protein product: CSGHGTGDGTEAFF. The whole variable domain, filled in from reference TRBV29-1 and TRBJ1-1, reads SAVISQKPSRDICQRGTSLTIQCQVDSQVTMMFWYRQQPGQSLTLIATANQGSEATYESGFVIDKFPISRPNLTFSTLTVSNMSPEDSSIYLCSGHGTGDGTEAFFGQGTRLTVV.

This chain links TRBV5-1 with TRBJ1-2, with 10 bases identical to TRBD1. This CDR3 region has 16 residues. Germline lookup yields CDR1 SGHRS and CDR2 YFSETQ. Trimming took 4 bases from V and 3 from J; bases not matched to a gene: 9. The CDR3 protein is CASSGTGTGVDYGYTF. CDR3 bases: TGCGCCAGCAGCGGCACCGGGACAGGGGTTGACTATGGCTACACCTTC. The whole variable domain, remainder taken from reference TRBV5-1 and TRBJ1-2, is KAGVTQTPRYLIKTRGQQVTLSCSPISGHRSVSWYQQTPGQGLQFLFEYFSETQRNKGNFPGRFSGRQFSNSRSEMNVSTLELGDSALYLCASSGTGTGVDYGYTFGSGTRLTVV.

The V call is TRBV7-9, the J call TRBJ2-5, with D possibly TRBD1 on 5 matching bases. The CDR3 contains 14 residues. Germline V gene sequence: CDR1 SEHNR, CDR2 FQNEAQ (reference sequence). Trimming removed 4 bases at V and 1 base at J, with 10 bases between. CDR3 residues: CASSSGHRQETQYF. The DNA for the CDR3 is TGTGCCAGCAGCTCCGGACACCGCCAAGAGACCCAGTACTTC.

The chain uses TRBV5-1 and TRBJ1-1; the D is unclear. The germline CDR1 and CDR2 sequences are SGHRS and YFSETQ. The CDR3 consists of 14 residues. The V end was cut by 4 bases, the J end by 3 bases, with 13 bases between. The CDR3 nucleotides are TGCGCCAGCAGCCAACACGAGAAGTACACTGAAGCTTTCTTT. It codes for CASSQHEKYTEAFF.

The V gene is TRBV5-1, the J gene TRBJ2-5; D is unclear. V was cut by 2 bases and J by 0 bases, with 2 bases left in between. The CDR3 is 12 residues long. The germline V gene encodes CDR1 SGHRS and CDR2 YFSETQ. CDR3 sequence: CASSFNQETQYF. The CDR3 DNA is TGCGCCAGCAGCTTTAACCAAGAGACCCAGTACTTC.

This chain links TRBV2 with TRBJ1-5, with D maybe TRBD1 (6 bases). V was trimmed by 2 bases and J by 0 bases, leaving 20 bases between them. From germline, CDR1 is SNHLY and CDR2 FYNNEI. CDR3 length: 19 residues. CDR3 in DNA: TGTGCCAGCAGTGAACAGGGGCCCACCACCTTATATAGCAATCAGCCCCAGCATTTT. This sequence encodes CASSEQGPTTLYSNQPQHF.

V gene TRBV2 combines with J gene TRBJ2-3; 16 nucleotides agree with TRBD2. J was trimmed by 3 bases and V by 5 bases; bases with no gene match: 8. Germline-derived CDR1 and CDR2 are SNHLY and FYNNEI. The CDR3 spans 18 residues. The CDR3 region has the DNA TGTGCCAGCAGTACCGGGACTAGCGGGGGGGCCGGGACAGATACGCAGTATTTT. Amino acid sequence: CASSTGTSGGAGTDTQYF.

The rearrangement uses TRBV2 and TRBJ2-2; tentatively, D is TRBD2 (5 bases). Germline assignment: CDR1 SNHLY and CDR2 FYNNEI. The CDR3 runs 11 residues. The V gene lost 9 bases and the J gene lost 6 bases, with 8 bases spanning the gap. The CDR3 DNA follows: TGTGCCAGGGGAGTTTCCGGGGAGCTGTTTTTT. It translates to CARGVSGELFF.